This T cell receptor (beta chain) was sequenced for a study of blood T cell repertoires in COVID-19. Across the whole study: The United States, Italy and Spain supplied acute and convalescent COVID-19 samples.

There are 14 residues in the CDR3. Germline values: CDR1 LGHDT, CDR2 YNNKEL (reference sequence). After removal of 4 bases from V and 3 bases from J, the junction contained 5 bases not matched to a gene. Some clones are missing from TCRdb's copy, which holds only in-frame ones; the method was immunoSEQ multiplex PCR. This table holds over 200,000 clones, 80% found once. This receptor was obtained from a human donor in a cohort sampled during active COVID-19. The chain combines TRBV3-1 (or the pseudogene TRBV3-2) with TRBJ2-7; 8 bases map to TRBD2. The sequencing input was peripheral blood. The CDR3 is CASSRILADYEQYF. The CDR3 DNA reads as TGTGCCAGCAGCCGAATACTAGCGGACTACGAGCAGTACTTC.